The next 20 T cell receptor beta chains were all read from a single sample in a study of cytomegalovirus exposure and HLA in healthy donors listed by TCRdb under 2017. The protocol used for the library was the immunoSEQ multiplex PCR assay. A mixture of 60 forward primers for TCR Vbeta segments and 13 reverse primers for TCR Jbeta segments was used in the multiplex PCR. TCRdb mirrors the immuneACCESS table, restricted to in-frame sequences. Some clones are absent from its copies; in checked studies, under half trace to an unresolved V gene, and the reason for the others is unknown. The sample data list roughly 80,000 clones, and 67% of these were observed just once. Of the sample, about 6.9% falls within the top ten clones. The sample taken for sequencing was PBMCs. The receptors shown here come from a woman in her 50s in good health and CMV-seropositive.

The chain has TRBV5-4 and TRBJ2-5; 10 positions match TRBD1. V trimming: 4 bases; J trimming: 5 bases; junction bases outside the gene matches: 2. Germline CDR1 SGHNT, CDR2 YYREEE (reference sequence). The CDR3 totals 13 residues. CDR3 sequence: CASSRDRGETQYF. CDR3 sequence (DNA): TGTGCCAGCAGCCGGGACAGGGGTGAGACCCAGTACTTC. The full variable domain, with the rest looked up from reference TRBV5-4 and TRBJ2-5, is ETGVTQSPTHLIKTRGQQVTLRCSSQSGHNTVSWYQQALGQGPQFIFQYYREEENGRGNFPPRFSGLQFPNYSSELNVNALELDDSALYLCASSRDRGETQYFGPGTRLLVL.

The chain couples TRBV5-6 to TRBJ1-2, with D tentatively TRBD1 (5 bases). The CDR3 is 13 amino acids. CDR1 is SGHDT, CDR2 YYEEEE, per germline. Trimming took 0 bases from V and 7 from J, leaving 10 bases between them. The CDR3 reads CASSLAGGFGYTF. CDR3 nucleotide sequence: TGTGCCAGCAGCTTGGCCGGGGGGTTTGGCTACACCTTC.

The chain employs TRBV5-1 and TRBJ2-7, with 10 bases fitting TRBD1. V was clipped by 3 bases and J by 6 bases; unmatched bases: 6. The CDR3 runs 14 residues. Germline V gene data show CDR1 as SGHRS and CDR2 as YFSETQ. CDR3 sequence (DNA): TGCGCCAGCAGCTGGTCGACAGGGGGCAGCGAGCAGTACTTC. Its translation: CASSWSTGGSEQYF.

The V call is TRBV7-9, the J call TRBJ2-3, with TRBD1 identical over 10 bases. V shed 3 bases and J 7 bases; nucleotides not matched to a gene: 7. Germline V gives CDR1 SEHNR, CDR2 FQNEAQ (reference sequence). The CDR3 is 15 amino acids. The CDR3, as DNA: TGTGCCAGCAGCTTGGTGACAGGGGGCCTAAATACGCAGTATTTT. Translation gives CASSLVTGGLNTQYF. Supplemented by reference TRBV7-9 and TRBJ2-3, the full variable domain reads DTGVSQNPRHKITKRGQNVTFRCDPISEHNRLYWYRQTLGQGPEFLTYFQNEAQLEKSRLLSDRFSAERPKGSFSTLEIQRTEQGDSAMYLCASSLVTGGLNTQYFGPGTRLTVL.

This clone has a handful of counts. V is TRBV28 and J is TRBJ1-1; D unresolved. V was shortened by 6 bases and J by 4 bases, with 12 bases between the two germline ends. Germline CDR1 reads MDHEN; CDR2 reads SYDVKM. The CDR3 is made up of 13 amino acids. Written as DNA, the CDR3 is TGTGCCAGCAGGGCACAGTTAGGCACTGAAGCTTTCTTT. Encoded protein: CASRAQLGTEAFF.

In regard to this clone: The sample holds other DNA sequences that translate to the same CDR3. The chain links TRBV27 to TRBJ2-3; D is uncertain. CDR1 MNHEY and CDR2 SMNVEV come from the germline V gene (reference sequence). V was trimmed by 3 bases and J by 2 bases, leaving 9 bases between them. The CDR3 loop spans 14 amino acids. CDR3 DNA sequence: TGTGCCAGCAGTTTCGGGTCCTTCACAGATACGCAGTATTTT. Encoded protein: CASSFGSFTDTQYF.

CDR3 in amino acids: CASHDSVNTGELFF. CDR3 nucleotide sequence: TGTGCCAGCCACGACAGTGTAAACACCGGGGAGCTGTTTTTT. This chain joins TRBV19 and TRBJ2-2, with TRBD1 as a possible D gene (5 bases). Germline V lookup: CDR1 LNHDA, CDR2 SQIVND (reference sequence). The germline V and J ends were trimmed by 9 bases and 2 bases, with 13 bases remaining between them. This CDR3 has 14 amino acids.

This sequence joins TRBV28 and TRBJ2-3; perhaps TRBD1 as D (5 bases). V was pared by 5 bases and J by 10 bases, with 10 bases between. This CDR3 has 11 amino acids. Germline loops: CDR1 MDHEN, CDR2 SYDVKM. The CDR3 reads CASSIGVAQYF. The CDR3 region has the DNA TGTGCCAGCAGTATAGGGGTGGCGCAGTATTTT.

This clone was seen a few times. The chain combines TRBV4-2 with TRBJ1-4; TRBD1 matches 8 bases. Germline values: CDR1 LGHNA, CDR2 YNFKEQ. The trim removed 2 bases at V and 11 bases at J, leaving 4 bases unmatched. The CDR3 sequence is 13 residues long. The CDR3: CASSQLQGGKLFF. In DNA form, the CDR3 reads TGTGCCAGCAGCCAATTACAGGGGGGGAAACTGTTTTTT.

This chain connects TRBV7-2 to TRBJ2-5, with 11 bases matching TRBD2. The germline V gene encodes CDR1 SGHTA and CDR2 FQGNSA. The CDR3 runs 16 residues. V was pared by 3 bases and J by 4 bases, with 7 bases of the junction left unmatched. The CDR3 coding sequence is TGTGCCAGCAGCTTTCTTAGCGGGGGGGCCTCAGAGACCCAGTACTTC. Encoded protein: CASSFLSGGASETQYF.

The rearrangement uses TRBV4-1 and TRBJ1-1; D possibly corresponds to TRBD1 (6 bases). Trimming shortened V by 4 bases and J by 5 bases, and 14 bases separated the two germline ends. CDR3 size: 14 residues. The germline V gene encodes CDR1 MGHRA and CDR2 YSYEKL. The CDR3 DNA reads TGCGCCAGCAGCCGGGGGGGCGGGTGGACTGAAGCTTTCTTT. It is translated as CASSRGGGWTEAFF.

This chain uses TRBV25-1 with TRBJ2-5, with 9 bases lining up with TRBD1. The trim removed 2 bases at V and 0 bases at J, leaving 10 bases unmatched. This CDR3 is built from 18 residues. Germline V gene lookup returns CDR1 MGHDK and CDR2 SYGVNS. The CDR3 coding sequence is TGTGCCAGCAGTGAAGGGGGAAGGGACAGGGCGTACCAAGAGACCCAGTACTTC. As protein: CASSEGGRDRAYQETQYF.

The chain couples TRBV11-2 to TRBJ2-5, with TRBD1 identical over 7 bases. The CDR3 loop spans 14 amino acids. Trimming took 0 bases from V and 11 from J; bases not matched to a gene: 9. Germline CDR1 is SGHAT and CDR2 is FQNNGV. The chain's CDR3 is CASSLEGGQGQQYF. The CDR3 DNA reads TGTGCCAGCAGCTTAGAGGGCGGCCAGGGACAGCAGTACTTC. The variable domain in full, with the rest retrieved from reference TRBV11-2 and TRBJ2-5, is EAGVAQSPRYKIIEKRQSVAFWCNPISGHATLYWYQQILGQGPKLLIQFQNNGVVDDSQLPKDRFSAERLKGVDSTLKIQPAKLEDSAVYLCASSLEGGQGQQYFGPGTRLLVL.

Here the CDR3 DNA reads TGTGCCAGCAGTTTAACGGGGAGGACTAATGAAAAACTGTTTTTT. As protein: CASSLTGRTNEKLFF. V gene TRBV28 combines with J gene TRBJ1-4; D is uncertain. This CDR3 spans 15 amino acids. V was shortened by 2 bases and J by 2 bases, with 9 bases between the two germline ends. CDR1 MDHEN and CDR2 SYDVKM come from the germline V gene.

In its sample, this clone ranks as medium-sized (0.01 to 0.1%). CDR3 bases: TGTGCCAGCAGCTTATCCGGGACAGGATATCAGCCCCAGCATTTT. This gives the protein CASSLSGTGYQPQHF. This rearrangement joins TRBV7-9 to TRBJ1-5; 8 positions match TRBD1. In germline, CDR1 is SEHNR, CDR2 FQNEAQ (reference sequence). This CDR3 is built from 15 residues. V gave up 2 bases and J gave up 5 bases; unmatched junction bases: 5.

The V gene is TRBV7-9, the J gene TRBJ1-1; D is unclear. The germline gives CDR1 SEHNR, CDR2 FQNEAQ (reference sequence). The V end lost 3 bases, the J end lost 6 bases, and 17 bases lay between the germline ends. This CDR3 comprises 15 residues. CDR3 nucleotide sequence: TGTGCCAGCAGCTTCCATAGGACTGGTAATCCTGAAGCTTTCTTT. Translated: CASSFHRTGNPEAFF.

For the CDR3, the DNA is TGTGCCAGCAGCACTGCCGGGGTGGGGTATGGCTACACCTTC. Translated: CASSTAGVGYGYTF. The genes are TRBV28 and TRBJ1-2; no definite D call. V was cut by 6 bases and J by 5 bases, with 16 bases left in between. The CDR3 loop spans 14 amino acids. Germline CDR1 is MDHEN and CDR2 is SYDVKM.

The V and J genes are TRBV10-3 and TRBJ2-2; 8 bases fit TRBD1. The CDR3 sequence is 15 residues long. The germline CDR1 and CDR2 sequences are ENHRY and SYGVKD. V was clipped by 6 bases and J by 7 bases; unmatched bases: 10. CDR3 in DNA: TGTGCCATCAGACTAGGACAGGGTCGTAGCGGGGAGCTGTTTTTT. This codes for CAIRLGQGRSGELFF.

The chain uses TRBV5-1 and TRBJ1-2, with TRBD1 matching over 7 bases. J was trimmed by 3 bases and V by 0 bases; bases with no gene match: 5. Germline-derived CDR1 and CDR2 are SGHRS and YFSETQ. CDR3 size: 15 residues. CDR3 nucleotide sequence: TGCGCCAGCAGCTTGGGACAGGGAGCTTACTATGGCTACACCTTC. Translation: CASSLGQGAYYGYTF.

This clone occurred a few times. The rearrangement links TRBV7-9 to TRBJ2-1; 9 nucleotides line up with TRBD1. From germline, CDR1 is SEHNR and CDR2 FQNEAQ (reference sequence). CDR3 length: 14 amino acids. After removal of 5 bases from V and 12 bases from J, the junction contained 11 bases not matched to a gene. The CDR3 sequence: CASSAGTGIPVQFF. The CDR3 DNA sequence: TGTGCCAGCAGCGCCGGGACAGGGATCCCTGTGCAGTTCTTC.